The rows below give T cell receptor beta chains drawn from one sample of a study of T cells after yellow fever vaccination. TCRdb recomputed calls from the 5' RACE reads with MiXCR, one row per CDR3 protein. This table has more than 350,000 distinct CDR3 sequences, more than 9% appearing once. This specimen was PBMCs, taken on the day of the first yellow fever vaccination. The receptors stem from a man aged 18 to 29 who received the YFV17D yellow fever vaccine. Both conserved end residues are part of each CDR3. D genes are given only for firm matches. Size values are once, few and many counts, or a class for expanded clones, and some rows have none.

CDR3 protein	CDR3 DNA	clone size	D gene	V gene	J gene
CASSVMSGNRGDTQYF	TGTGCCAGCAGCGTAATGTCGGGGAATAGGGGAGATACGCAGTATTTT	few	NA	TRBV9	TRBJ2-3
CASMGGAGNTIYF	TGTGCCAGTATGGGGGGCGCTGGAAACACCATATATTTT	few	NA	TRBV6-1	TRBJ1-3
CAGQSSYNSPLHF	TGTGCCGGTCAGAGCTCCTATAATTCACCCCTCCACTTT	NA	NA	TRBV6-1	TRBJ1-6
CASSLTQISYEQYF	TGTGCCAGCAGCTTAACACAGATCTCCTACGAGCAGTACTTC	NA	NA	TRBV7-8	TRBJ2-7
CASSRQQGQETQYF	TGTGCCAGCAGCAGACAACAGGGTCAAGAGACCCAGTACTTC	few	NA	TRBV7-2	TRBJ2-5
CASSQEGAQANYGYTF	TGCGCCAGCAGCCAAGAAGGGGCCCAGGCTAACTATGGCTACACCTTC	NA	NA	TRBV4-3	TRBJ1-2
CASSDPGTTEADTQYF	TGTGCCAGCAGCGATCCTGGGACCACCGAGGCAGATACGCAGTATTTT	NA	NA	TRBV7-2	TRBJ2-3
CASSPLPPLNTGELFF	TGTGCCAGCAGCCCTCTCCCCCCTCTGAACACCGGGGAGCTGTTTTTT	few	NA	TRBV7-8	TRBJ2-2
CASSSRLAGKETQYF	TGTGCCAGCAGCTCCCGACTAGCGGGGAAAGAGACCCAGTACTTC	NA	TRBD2	TRBV7-2	TRBJ2-5
CASSWRTEISYEQYF	TGTGCCAGCAGCTGGAGGACAGAGATCTCCTACGAGCAGTACTTC	NA	NA	TRBV7-2	TRBJ2-7
CASSDSSRGLDTQYF	TGTGCCAGCAGCGACAGTAGCAGGGGGCTTGATACGCAGTATTTT	few	TRBD1	TRBV7-6	TRBJ2-3
CSAHAGLASSDTQYF	TGCAGTGCACACGCCGGGCTAGCATCGTCAGATACGCAGTATTTT	NA	NA	TRBV20-1	TRBJ2-3
CASSLRDRANSPLHF	TGTGCCAGCAGCCTCCGGGACAGGGCTAATTCACCCCTCCACTTT	many	TRBD1	TRBV7-9	TRBJ1-6
CASSPDGQHNEQFF	TGTGCCAGCAGCCCGGACGGGCAACACAATGAGCAGTTCTTC	few	NA	TRBV7-3	TRBJ2-1
CASSEGGNYGYTF	TGTGCCAGCAGTGAAGGGGGTAACTATGGCTACACCTTC	many	NA	TRBV25-1	TRBJ1-2
CSGTRGLTIQYF	TGCAGTGGGACGCGAGGACTCACGATTCAGTACTTC	few	NA	TRBV20-1	TRBJ2-4
CASSLLAATYEQYF	TGTGCCAGCAGCCTGTTGGCAGCGACCTACGAGCAGTACTTC	NA	NA	TRBV28	TRBJ2-7
CASSAPLGEDYNEQFF	TGTGCCAGCAGCGCCCCCTTGGGGGAGGATTACAATGAGCAGTTCTTC	few	NA	TRBV9	TRBJ2-1
CASSQETSGEETQYF	TGTGCCAGCAGCCAAGAAACTAGCGGGGAAGAGACCCAGTACTTC	many	TRBD2	TRBV4-2	TRBJ2-5
CASSLWWGAHTEAFF	TGTGCCAGCAGCTTATGGTGGGGGGCGCATACTGAAGCTTTCTTT	NA	NA	TRBV7-9	TRBJ1-1
CASSLPAINIQYF	TGTGCCAGCAGCTTGCCCGCGATAAACATTCAGTACTTC	few	NA	TRBV5-6	TRBJ2-4
CASTGTSGEKLFF	TGTGCCAGCACCGGGACCTCGGGTGAAAAACTGTTTTTT	NA	NA	TRBV4-2	TRBJ1-4
CASSPTLAGSYNEQFF	TGTGCCAGCAGCCCCACACTAGCTGGCTCCTACAATGAGCAGTTCTTC	NA	NA	TRBV3-1	TRBJ2-1
CASSRYENEQFF	TGTGCCAGCAGCCGGTATGAGAATGAGCAGTTCTTC	NA	NA	TRBV5-5	TRBJ2-1
CASSLAGQLNQPQHF	TGTGCCAGCAGCTTAGCCGGCCAGCTAAATCAGCCCCAGCATTTT	NA	NA	TRBV7-2	TRBJ1-5
CASRTYSGGARETQYF	TGTGCCAGCAGGACCTATAGCGGGGGGGCCCGGGAGACCCAGTACTTC	medium-sized	TRBD2	TRBV27	TRBJ2-5
CSAGRSGTGLYEQYF	TGCAGTGCCGGACGGTCCGGGACAGGGTTATACGAGCAGTACTTC	few	TRBD1	TRBV20-1	TRBJ2-7
CASSQDAGRPNEKLFF	TGTGCCAGCAGCCAAGACGCAGGGCGGCCTAATGAAAAACTGTTTTTT	NA	NA	TRBV4-2	TRBJ1-4
CASSYGPSGVNEQFF	TGTGCCAGCAGTTACGGGCCGTCGGGGGTTAATGAGCAGTTCTTC	NA	NA	TRBV6-5	TRBJ2-1
CASSYRLAGRNEQFF	TGTGCCAGCAGTTATCGACTAGCGGGGCGCAATGAGCAGTTCTTC	NA	TRBD2	TRBV28	TRBJ2-1
CASSSTGQNTEAFF	TGTGCCAGCAGTTCAACGGGACAGAACACTGAAGCTTTCTTT	once	NA	TRBV6-2/TRBV6-3	TRBJ1-1
CASSQVRQDNQPQHF	TGCGCCAGCAGCCAAGTGCGACAGGACAATCAGCCCCAGCATTTT	many	NA	TRBV4-1	TRBJ1-5
CASSKDLGGTDTQYF	TGTGCCAGTAGTAAAGACCTAGGGGGGACAGATACGCAGTATTTT	few	NA	TRBV19	TRBJ2-3
CAWAGSTETQYF	TGTGCCTGGGCCGGGTCCACAGAGACCCAGTACTTC	few	NA	TRBV30	TRBJ2-5
CASSLYREGNQPQHF	TGTGCCAGCAGCTTGTACAGGGAGGGCAATCAGCCCCAGCATTTT	few	NA	TRBV7-2	TRBJ1-5
CATRTGALTNTGELFF	TGTGCCACCCGGACAGGGGCACTAACAAACACCGGGGAGCTGTTTTTT	few	TRBD1	TRBV12-3/TRBV12-4	TRBJ2-2
CASSRNPSEETQYF	TGCGCCAGCAGCCGGAACCCGTCGGAGGAGACCCAGTACTTC	many	NA	TRBV5-1	TRBJ2-5
CASSDPNTGELFF	TGTGCCAGCAGCGACCCGAACACCGGGGAGCTGTTTTTT	NA	NA	TRBV7-9	TRBJ2-2
CASSQTRGNEQFF	TGTGCCAGCAGCCAAACACGGGGAAATGAGCAGTTCTTC	few	NA	TRBV14	TRBJ2-1
CASRAQSSGANVLTF	TGTGCCAGCCGCGCTCAGAGCTCTGGGGCCAACGTCCTGACTTTC	few	NA	TRBV19	TRBJ2-6
CASSPTSGNNSPLHF	TGTGCCAGCTCACCGACGTCAGGGAACAATTCACCCCTCCACTTT	NA	NA	TRBV18	TRBJ1-6
CASSLARTSGGQETQYF	TGTGCCAGCAGCTTGGCCAGGACTAGCGGGGGCCAAGAGACCCAGTACTTC	NA	TRBD2	TRBV7-3	TRBJ2-5
CASNLATGEKLFF	TGTGCCAGCAATTTGGCGACCGGTGAAAAACTGTTTTTT	NA	NA	TRBV12-3/TRBV12-4	TRBJ1-4
CASSRRDWRGETQYF	TGTGCCAGCAGCCGCCGGGACTGGCGGGGAGAGACCCAGTACTTC	NA	NA	TRBV7-2	TRBJ2-5
CASSLDLSGLQETQYF	TGTGCCAGCAGCTTAGATCTCAGCGGGCTCCAAGAGACCCAGTACTTC	few	NA	TRBV11-2	TRBJ2-5
CASIFSGANTQYF	TGTGCCAGCATCTTTAGCGGGGCGAATACGCAGTATTTT	few	TRBD2	TRBV7-2	TRBJ2-3
CASSDGARDSPLHF	TGTGCCAGCAGTGACGGGGCCCGGGATTCACCCCTCCACTTT	few	NA	TRBV6-4	TRBJ1-6
CAARRDGNQPQHF	TGTGCCGCGAGGCGGGACGGCAATCAGCCCCAGCATTTT	few	NA	TRBV19	TRBJ1-5
CASSYAVNTEAFF	TGTGCCAGCAGTTACGCAGTGAACACTGAAGCTTTCTTT	NA	NA	TRBV6-2/TRBV6-3	TRBJ1-1
CASSQASSGQAPEGADTQYF	TGCGCCAGCAGCCAAGCTTCAAGTGGCCAGGCCCCGGAGGGAGCAGATACGCAGTATTTT	NA	NA	TRBV4-3	TRBJ2-3
CASSSHVNTEAFF	TGCGCCAGCAGCTCGCACGTGAACACTGAAGCTTTCTTT	NA	NA	TRBV4-1	TRBJ1-1
CASSRQGAAAKNIQYF	TGTGCCAGCAGCAGACAGGGGGCAGCGGCCAAAAACATTCAGTACTTC	few	TRBD1	TRBV12-3/TRBV12-4	TRBJ2-4
CASSQLTGFAGELFF	TGCGCCAGCAGCCAATTAACAGGGTTCGCCGGGGAGCTGTTTTTT	few	NA	TRBV4-3	TRBJ2-2
CASSARGPGTEAFF	TGTGCCAGCAGCGCAAGGGGGCCTGGAACTGAAGCTTTCTTT	NA	TRBD1	TRBV12-3/TRBV12-4	TRBJ1-1
CASSLRPGRRGTGELFF	TGTGCCAGCAGCTTGCGACCGGGACGGAGGGGGACCGGGGAGCTGTTTTTT	few	NA	TRBV7-9	TRBJ2-2
CASSTAARGDTQYF	TGTGCCAGCAGTACGGCCGCGAGAGGAGATACGCAGTATTTT	few	NA	TRBV27	TRBJ2-3
CAISESVGVDNSPLHF	TGTGCCATCAGTGAGTCGGTGGGGGTTGATAATTCACCCCTCCACTTT	few	NA	TRBV10-3	TRBJ1-6
CASSPGLGASDTQYF	TGTGCCAGCAGCCCGGGACTAGGGGCGTCAGATACGCAGTATTTT	few	TRBD2	TRBV12-3/TRBV12-4	TRBJ2-3
CATSAGQGIVDQHF	TGTGCCACCAGCGCAGGACAGGGAATTGTGGACCAGCATTTT	NA	TRBD1	TRBV24-1	TRBJ1-5